The rows below give T cell receptor beta chains drawn from one sample of a study of T cell repertoires in cytomegalovirus infection. TCRdb re-called the reads through MiXCR, storing one row per CDR3 protein. Here the sample spans 90,000 to 120,000 distinct CDR3 sequences, roughly two fifths being singletons. These receptors have no known antigen. The sample consisted of CD8+ T cells from cultured PBMCs, taken from culture after CMV antigen stimulation. Every receptor here comes from a human donor in good health (CMV status not recorded). Some clones in this sample may be carry-over from other donors' samples. CDR3s include the opening cysteine and the closing phenylalanine or tryptophan. Fields, in order: clone size, V gene, D gene, J gene, CDR3 DNA, CDR3 protein. A D gene is named only where the DNA matches it firmly. The size of a clone is reported for some rows only, either as once, few or many, or as a class for expanded clones.

NA	TRBV7-2	TRBD1	TRBJ1-1	TGTGCCAGCAGCTACCTCACAGGGGGGACTGAAGCTTTCTTT	CASSYLTGGTEAFF
few	TRBV12-3/TRBV12-4	NA	TRBJ2-2	TGTGCCAGCAGAGAGACAGACACGAACACCGGGGAGCTGTTTTTT	CASRETDTNTGELFF
NA	TRBV19	TRBD2	TRBJ2-1	TGTGCCAGTAGTTCGTGGACTAGCGGGGGGGAAAATGAGCAGTTCTTC	CASSSWTSGGENEQFF
NA	TRBV28	TRBD2	TRBJ2-1	TGTGCCAGCAGTCCCGGGACTATATTCCCCAATGAGCAGTTCTTC	CASSPGTIFPNEQFF
few	TRBV13	TRBD2	TRBJ2-1	TGTGCCAGCAGCCCTCTCGGCGGGGGGGAGTCCTACAATGAGCAGTTCTTC	CASSPLGGGESYNEQFF
many	TRBV12-5	NA	TRBJ2-1	TGTGCTAGTGGTGTAGACACCCTTTCCGATGAGCAGTTCTTC	CASGVDTLSDEQFF
few	TRBV5-4	TRBD2	TRBJ2-6	TGTGCCAGCAGCCGGGGGGGCAGGCCTTCATTCTCTGGGGCCAACGTCCTGACTTTC	CASSRGGRPSFSGANVLTF
NA	TRBV6-1	NA	TRBJ2-7	TGTGCCAGCAGTGAACTAAGTCAGGCAAGTTTTAACGAGCAGTACTTC	CASSELSQASFNEQYF
once	TRBV7-9	NA	TRBJ2-1	TGTGCCAGCAGCTCTTCCGCAGGGGTGAATGAGCAGTTCTTC	CASSSSAGVNEQFF
NA	TRBV4-1	NA	TRBJ2-1	TGCGCCAGCAGCCAAGACCCCGGGAATGATGAGCAGTTCTTC	CASSQDPGNDEQFF
few	TRBV7-4	TRBD1	TRBJ2-1	TGTGCCAGTTTATCCACATACCCCGGGACAGGGCGGTCGAATGAGCAGTTCTTC	CASLSTYPGTGRSNEQFF
few	TRBV2	TRBD1	TRBJ2-1	TGTGCCAGCAGTACTAACATCGGGACAGGGGTTTCGGATGAGCAGTTCTTC	CASSTNIGTGVSDEQFF
NA	TRBV19	TRBD2	TRBJ2-5	TGTGCCAGTAGACCGGGGGGGCAGCAGACCCAGTACTTC	CASRPGGQQTQYF
NA	TRBV12-3/TRBV12-4	NA	TRBJ2-5	TGTGCCAGCAGGGGATTTCGGGGGACGCAAGAGACCCAGTACTTC	CASRGFRGTQETQYF
NA	TRBV19	TRBD2	TRBJ2-1	TGTGCCAGTAGTATAGATCTAGCGGGGGGGCGGGAGCAGTTCTTC	CASSIDLAGGREQFF
many	TRBV7-2	NA	TRBJ2-1	TGTGCCAGCAGCTTAAAGTGGGACCTCTCCTACAATGAGCAGTTCTTC	CASSLKWDLSYNEQFF
NA	TRBV27	NA	TRBJ2-2	TGTGCCAGCAGTTTATGGACACAAAAGAACACCGGGGAGCTGTTTTTT	CASSLWTQKNTGELFF
many	TRBV5-1	NA	TRBJ2-3	TGCGCCAGCAGCTTGGTACAGGCTTACACAGATACGCAGTATTTT	CASSLVQAYTDTQYF
few	TRBV28	NA	TRBJ2-6	TGTGCCAGCACCCTTTATTCTGGGGCCAACGTCCTGACTTTC	CASTLYSGANVLTF
NA	TRBV29-1	TRBD1	TRBJ1-1	TGCAGCGTTGAAGATAGGGGACAGGGTGAGGGGTTTCACACTGAAGCTTTCTTT	CSVEDRGQGEGFHTEAFF
many	TRBV9	NA	TRBJ1-2	TGTGCCAGCAGCGCCAACACGGCGTTCTATGGCTACACCTTC	CASSANTAFYGYTF
once	TRBV11-3	NA	TRBJ2-1	TGTGCCAGTGCTGGAGGGCACGGCCATGAGCAGTTCTTC	CASAGGHGHEQFF
NA	TRBV5-5	NA	TRBJ2-3	TGTGCCAGCATTGTCACGGGCTCAGATACGCAGTATTTT	CASIVTGSDTQYF
few	TRBV7-2	TRBD1	TRBJ2-5	TGTGCCAGCAGCGCGGACAGGGGCGGAGGGGAGACCCAGTACTTC	CASSADRGGGETQYF